This TCR beta chain came from a study of T cell changes during pregnancy in multiple sclerosis. Germline V gene sequence: CDR1 MRHNA, CDR2 SNTAGT. Trimming removed 10 bases at V and 8 bases at J, with 20 bases between. The CDR3 runs to 13 residues. Repertoires were generated with immunoSEQ multiplex PCR, while TCRdb's copy carries only in-frame clones and drops some. The sample holds about 40,000 clones; around 90% are singletons and the top ten take 0.95% to 1.5%. The sequencing used peripheral blood, collected before pregnancy. The clonotype originates from a female donor with multiple sclerosis, enrolled in a pregnancy study. V gene TRBV6-4 combines with J gene TRBJ1-2; D might be TRBD1 (6 bases). The CDR3 loop reads CAILRGGSRGYTF. DNA for the CDR3: TGTGCCATCTTGAGGGGGGGGAGTAGGGGCTACACCTTC.